This entry describes one T cell receptor beta chain. This record comes from a study of blood T cell repertoires in COVID-19. Study details: Italy, Spain and the United States were the sources of the convalescent and acute COVID-19 samples.

Germline V gene data show CDR1 as MNHEY and CDR2 as SVGEGT. This CDR3 spans 14 amino acids. Losses at the gene ends were 6 bases for V and 4 bases for J; bases not matched to a gene: 4. Per the authors' pipeline: Cell counts per sample came from amplifying reference gene primers. Profiling relied on immunoSEQ multiplex PCR, and the TCRdb table lists in-frame clones only, not all of them. The DNA gave D and trimming, while V, J and clone size come from that table. The sample records about 120,000 clones, roughly nine tenths being singletons. The chain carries TRBV6-2 or TRBV6-3 and TRBJ1-5; 9 positions agree with TRBD1. This clonotype was sampled from a human donor with active COVID-19. The donor label of this sample is uncertain. Sequencing input: peripheral blood. The CDR3 reads CASSLGQGNQPQHF. The DNA for the CDR3 is TGTGCCAGCAGCCTCGGACAGGGGAATCAGCCCCAGCATTTT.